This record covers a single T cell receptor beta chain. Its antigen is unknown. V lost 7 bases and J lost 0; bases outside the gene matches: 5. The CDR3 covers 14 residues. Germline V lookup: CDR1 SQVTM, CDR2 ANQGSEA. The data were obtained in a study of post-analysis software for immune sequencing data. Study outcomes and limitations: Five or six TRBV segments were significantly more frequent in patients than in controls. TRBV5-6, TRBV5-1 and TRBV20-1 were among these segments.

Tagging with unique molecular identifiers was a feature of the TCR beta cDNA libraries. TCRdb reanalysed the PCR reads using MiXCR and keeps one entry per CDR3 protein. The repertoire holds roughly 430,000 distinct CDR3 sequences, about 39% seen once, with under 9% in the top ten. The sample comprised blood. V and J are TRBV29-1 and TRBJ2-7; the match to TRBD2 covers 11 bases. The receptor comes from a girl aged 2-10 years with multiple sclerosis. The DNA for the CDR3 is TGCAGCGCCCAGACTAGCGGGAACTCCTACGAGCAGTACTTC. Encoded protein: CSAQTSGNSYEQYF.